The present TCR beta chain was sequenced within a study of post-analysis software for immune sequencing data. Study background: Courses of disease covered relapsing-remitting, secondary progressive and progressive-relapsing multiple sclerosis. Study-level findings and limits: Four or five TRBV segments, TRBV5-6, TRBV5-1 and TRBV20-1 among them, were found more frequent in patients than controls. There was significantly lower normalized Chao1 diversity in multiple sclerosis patients than in controls. The F measure placed samples prepared in the same batch into strongly shared clusters.

The CDR3 has 13 amino acids. V was cut by 3 bases and J by 7 bases, with 10 bases left in between. To note about this clonotype: Its target is not known.

Incorporated into the TCR beta cDNA libraries were unique molecular identifiers, which served to reduce PCR and sequencing biases. Researchers reported a few hundred thousand cDNA molecules coming from roughly 0.93 to 9.6 million T cells. TCRdb recomputed calls from the PCR reads with MiXCR, one row per CDR3 protein. There are 450,000 or so distinct CDR3 sequences in the sample; under 55% occur only once, and about an eighth lies in the top ten. This sequence originates from a girl aged 10 to 17 with multiple sclerosis. This chain links TRBV12-3 or TRBV12-4 with TRBJ1-5; no reliable D call. Sequenced: blood. In DNA, the CDR3 is TGTGCCAGCAGTTTGGATGGGGAACAGCCCCAGCATTTT. Translation: CASSLDGEQPQHF.